These T cell receptor beta chains were read from a single sample in a study of human T cells and chemical hapten exposure. MiXCR, applied by TCRdb to the RACE reads, yields one record per CDR3 protein. The sample carries 84,000 or so distinct CDR3 sequences, around 8.8% recorded once. The sequenced sample was whole blood, obtained in connection with sensitization to the hapten diphenylcyclopropenone (DPC). These receptors were obtained from a man aged 35-49 years with alopecia areata. Some clones in this sample may be carry-over from other donors' samples. CDR3s include the opening cysteine and the closing phenylalanine or tryptophan.

CDR3 protein: CASSLKRSSYEQYF
V gene: TRBV4-3

CDR3 protein: CASSLQVNTEAFF
V gene: TRBV12-3/TRBV12-4

CDR3 protein: CASSELWDRGRF
V gene: TRBV2

CDR3 protein: CASSLSSTRVGIQYF
V gene: TRBV28

CDR3 protein: CASSPSGREGRETQYF
V gene: TRBV6-6

CDR3 protein: CASTQLGKTGTSGTDTQYF
V gene: TRBV6-5

CDR3 protein: CASSPKAGISSNEQFF
V gene: TRBV18

CDR3 protein: CASSPGSSQETQYF
V gene: TRBV18

CDR3 protein: CASSSKQTNYGYTF
V gene: TRBV7-9

CDR3 protein: CASSEDGFDEQFF
V gene: TRBV7-2

CDR3 protein: CASSQATQYF
V gene: TRBV7-7

CDR3 protein: CAWSSASYEQYF
V gene: TRBV30

CDR3 protein: CASRGQQGSGELFF
V gene: TRBV6-2/TRBV6-3

CDR3 protein: CSARLREKLFF
V gene: TRBV20-1

CDR3 protein: CASSGVAGAGETQYF
V gene: TRBV2

CDR3 protein: CASSPLGTMYF
V gene: TRBV12-3/TRBV12-4

CDR3 protein: CASSPRGTPPQYF
V gene: TRBV27

CDR3 protein: CASSYSGVDQPQHF
V gene: TRBV6-5

CDR3 protein: CASSPQYPTEAFF
V gene: TRBV27

CDR3 protein: CATSDPTTGTPLLFF
V gene: TRBV24-1

CDR3 protein: CASGLKRDSYNEQFF
V gene: TRBV2

CDR3 protein: CASSPPVGELFF
V gene: TRBV11-2

CDR3 protein: CSVLTGIGDTQYF
V gene: TRBV29-1

CDR3 protein: CASSPAAGVFPYSNQPQHF
V gene: TRBV7-2

CDR3 protein: CASSPGVNQPQHF
V gene: TRBV6-6

CDR3 protein: CASSTDGNTEAFF
V gene: TRBV11-1

CDR3 protein: CASSQDQGVSTDTQYF
V gene: TRBV14

CDR3 protein: CASGRRSGTGEFWNTIYF
V gene: TRBV6-5

CDR3 protein: CASTSGAQRGEQFF
V gene: TRBV6-2/TRBV6-3

CDR3 protein: CATSREGQKTNYGYTF
V gene: TRBV15

CDR3 protein: CAISPRQINTIYF
V gene: TRBV10-3

CDR3 protein: CAISDLAGSTDTQYF
V gene: TRBV10-3

CDR3 protein: CASSLWSRSTDTQYF
V gene: TRBV7-9

CDR3 protein: CASSLKKGLAGLTGELFF
V gene: TRBV27

CDR3 protein: CASSVSVDRNTEAFF
V gene: TRBV2

CDR3 protein: CSVGLALRSDTQYF
V gene: TRBV29-1

CDR3 protein: CATSRDRRGGSDTQYF
V gene: TRBV15

CDR3 protein: CASSIRDLRPGEQYF
V gene: TRBV13

CDR3 protein: CAGSFSPRDTEAFF
V gene: TRBV28

CDR3 protein: CASSQIPTDTQYF
V gene: TRBV5-5

CDR3 protein: CASSHPLGAQEETQYF
V gene: TRBV6-5

CDR3 protein: CASSVTGSYNEQFF
V gene: TRBV28

CDR3 protein: CSVEVLAGGPSNEQFF
V gene: TRBV29-1

CDR3 protein: CASSPLRGLKYF
V gene: TRBV18

CDR3 protein: CATSDLFGRKKLQFF
V gene: TRBV24-1

CDR3 protein: CASSPRQGTKHF
V gene: TRBV6-2/TRBV6-3

CDR3 protein: CASSEVSNGRNYGYTF
V gene: TRBV6-1

CDR3 protein: CASSYSSAGNYGYTF
V gene: TRBV6-5

CDR3 protein: CASRERDSFPGAGANVLTF
V gene: TRBV2

CDR3 protein: CSASYGSNPNPHEQYF
V gene: TRBV20-1

CDR3 protein: CASSEYRRGETQYF
V gene: TRBV25-1

CDR3 protein: CSVGSNTGELFF
V gene: TRBV29-1

CDR3 protein: CASSLPRQTQETQYF
V gene: TRBV7-9

CDR3 protein: CASSLRGRASRVQETQYF
V gene: TRBV7-2